This T cell receptor beta chain was identified in a study of B cell selection in AIRE deficiency. About this clone: The antigen remains unidentified.

The regulatory T cell sort gate was CD4+CD25hiCD127low/negative. This CDR3 contains 14 residues. Trimming took 3 bases from V and 4 from J, leaving 12 bases between them. Looked up from germline, CDR1 is SGHTA and CDR2 is FQGNSA. In the authors' workflow: Patients' Tregs yielded 5.8x10^4 or so distinct TCRbeta sequences; donors' roughly 9.8x10^4. The data were produced by immunoSEQ multiplex PCR, yet TCRdb's version contains in-frame clones alone and is incomplete. V, J and clone size were drawn from that table, and D and trimming were deduced from the DNA. This table holds approximately 18,000 clones, approximately 94% found once. General study results and limits: Tconv and Treg cells from AIRE-deficient patients resembled healthy donors in TCRBV usage, CDR3 length and diversity. With only TCRbeta sequenced, around a third of shared healthy Treg sequences overlapped Tconv. Shared Treg sequences were biased toward short CDR3s with few non-templated nucleotide insertions.

This chain links TRBV7-2 with TRBJ1-1; D ambiguous. The sample comprised CD4+CD25+ Tregs sorted from PBMCs. The sequence derives from a human donor in good health. The CDR3 protein is CASSFFGVGTEAFF. CDR3 sequence (DNA): TGTGCCAGCAGCTTCTTCGGGGTTGGCACTGAAGCTTTCTTT. The whole variable domain, filled in from reference TRBV7-2 and TRBJ1-1, reads GAGVSQSPSNKVTEKGKDVELRCDPISGHTALYWYRQSLGQGLEFLIYFQGNSAPDKSGLPSDRFSAERTGGSVSTLTIQRTQQEDSAVYLCASSFFGVGTEAFFGQGTRLTVV.